This TCR beta chain derives from a study of response to subunit inactivated influenza vaccine. Study-wide points: There was a suggestion from the authors that each seasonal influenza vaccination recruits few new T cells.

Between the trimmed V and J ends, which lost 2 bases and 1 base, there was a span of 11 bases. CDR1 is DFQATT and CDR2 is SNEGSKA in the germline V gene (reference sequence). There are 14 residues in the CDR3. Note on this clonotype: No antigen is known for it.

TCRdb recomputed calls from the RT-PCR reads with MiXCR, one row per CDR3 protein. The sample holds 650,000 to 800,000 distinct CDR3 sequences; around 20% are singletons and the top ten take 11%. The receptor was derived from a man in his forties or fifties who received an inactivated influenza vaccine. The sample in question was PBMCs from blood, obtained roughly 5 days after vaccination. This chain joins TRBV20-1 and TRBJ1-1, with D perhaps TRBD1 (6 bases). CDR3 sequence reads: CSARSTGTNTEAFF. The CDR3, as DNA: TGCAGTGCTAGAAGTACAGGGACGAACACTGAAGCTTTCTTT.